This T cell receptor beta chain was observed in a study of shared clonotypes between healthy human individuals. Original processing notes: In the immunoSEQ data, sequences were junction-only and lacked quality scores, so filtering differed. Only in-frame clones appear in the TCRdb table, and some are missing; sequencing was by immunoSEQ multiplex PCR. The V and J calls and the clone size are those of that table, but D and trimming were determined from the DNA. The sample shows fewer than 550,000 clones, 60% to 80% of them seen only once. Healthy and HIV-negative, the adult donors had no recent acute infections or vaccinations. CDR1 and CDR2 (germline): LGHNA, YNFKEQ. V was trimmed by 0 bases and J by 2 bases, leaving 14 bases between them. The CDR3 totals 17 residues.

The rearrangement joins TRBV4-2 to TRBJ1-3, with D hard to call. This clonotype originated in a woman aged 40-49 years in good health. Some clones in this sample may be carry-over from other donors' samples. Material: PBMCs. The CDR3 coding sequence is TGTGCCAGCAGCCAAGAGTCAGCCCGAGATCCTGGAAACACCATATATTTT. It encodes CASSQESARDPGNTIYF.